This T cell receptor beta chain originates from a study of naive and memory T cell subsets. Regarding the study as a whole: Naive repertoires, especially CD8, held a few larger clonotypes, possibly memory cells re-expressing CD45RA. Findings for naive and memory subsets could not be checked against ground truth.

The V end was cut by 1 base, the J end by 5 bases, with 6 bases between. This CDR3 comprises 11 residues. Germline values: CDR1 GTSNPN, CDR2 SVGIG (reference sequence). This clonotype was counted between two and nine times. Its antigen is currently unknown. Both TRBC1 and TRBC2 were covered by a beta constant-region primer of two equimolar oligonucleotides. Four rounds of PCR amplified the ligated cDNA using nested alpha and beta constant-region primers plus SP2. TCRdb ran MiXCR on the UMI-ligation and nested PCR reads and lists one entry per CDR3 protein. Of 95,000 to 110,000 distinct CDR3 sequences detected, 14% appear once; the ten largest clones hold 2.5% to 3.5%.

The sequencing input was naive CD8+ T cells from blood. The chain uses TRBV30 and TRBJ2-7; D is uncertain. This TCR derives from a human donor in good health. The CDR3 DNA is TGTGCCTGGAGTGGTAGGAACGAGCAGTACTTC. This encodes CAWSGRNEQYF.